This T cell receptor (beta chain) was documented in a study of PD-1 blockade in classical Hodgkin lymphoma. The study's findings and limits: Compared with baseline, CD4+ but not CD8+ TCR diversity had risen significantly by C4D1.

Germline CDR1 SGHTA, CDR2 FQGTGA. The CDR3 runs 12 residues. The V end was cut by 5 bases, the J end by 6 bases, with 10 bases between. This clone showed up just once. The target antigen is unknown. Each of the patients experienced relapse following autologous stem cell transplantation, and their brentuximab vedotin exposure differed. Profiled with immunoSEQ multiplex PCR; TCRdb holds only in-frame clones, not every one. The sample has around 41,000 clones, approximately 79% seen once. The chain uses TRBV7-3 and TRBJ1-2, with unresolved D. Sequencing used peripheral blood mononuclear cells (PBMCs), obtained before the second cycle of nivolumab. The receptor's source is a human donor with classical Hodgkin lymphoma. This CDR3 is CASSKRGDGYTF. The CDR3 nucleotides are TGTGCCAGCAGCAAGCGGGGAGATGGCTACACCTTC. The variable domain in full, with the rest retrieved from reference TRBV7-3 and TRBJ1-2, is GAGVSQTPSNKVTEKGKYVELRCDPISGHTALYWYRQSLGQGPEFLIYFQGTGAADDSGLPNDRFFAVRPEGSVSTLKIQRTERGDSAVYLCASSKRGDGYTFGSGTRLTVV.